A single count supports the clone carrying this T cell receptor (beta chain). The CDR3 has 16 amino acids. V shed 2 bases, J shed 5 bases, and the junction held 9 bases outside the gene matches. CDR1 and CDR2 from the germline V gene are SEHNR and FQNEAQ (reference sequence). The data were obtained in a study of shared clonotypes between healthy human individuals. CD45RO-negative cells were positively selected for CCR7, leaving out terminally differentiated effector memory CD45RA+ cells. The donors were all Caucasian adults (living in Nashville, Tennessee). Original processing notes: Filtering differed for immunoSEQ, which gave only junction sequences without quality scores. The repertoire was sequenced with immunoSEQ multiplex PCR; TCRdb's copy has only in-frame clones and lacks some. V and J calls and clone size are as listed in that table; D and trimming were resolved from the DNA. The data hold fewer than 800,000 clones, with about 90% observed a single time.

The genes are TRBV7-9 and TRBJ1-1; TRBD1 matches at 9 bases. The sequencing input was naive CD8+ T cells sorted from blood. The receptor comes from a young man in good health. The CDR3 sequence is CASSLSFTGGATEAFF. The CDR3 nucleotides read TGTGCCAGCAGCTTATCTTTCACAGGGGGCGCGACTGAAGCTTTCTTT.